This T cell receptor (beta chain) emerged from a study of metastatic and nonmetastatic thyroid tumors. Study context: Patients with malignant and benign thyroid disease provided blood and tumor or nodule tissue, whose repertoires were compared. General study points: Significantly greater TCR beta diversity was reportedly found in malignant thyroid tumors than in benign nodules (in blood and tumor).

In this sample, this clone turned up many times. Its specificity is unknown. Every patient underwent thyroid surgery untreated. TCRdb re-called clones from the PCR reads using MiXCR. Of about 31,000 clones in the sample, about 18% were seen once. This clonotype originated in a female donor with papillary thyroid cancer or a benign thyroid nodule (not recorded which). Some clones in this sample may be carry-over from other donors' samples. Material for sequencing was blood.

This chain's CDR3 is CASSGAGDSYNEQFF. CDR3 DNA sequence: TGTGCCAGCAGCGGAGCGGGAGACTCCTACAATGAGCAGTTCTTC. The chain combines TRBV28 with TRBJ2-1, with 8 positions matching TRBD2. Germline loops: CDR1 MDHEN, CDR2 SYDVKM. The CDR3 is 15 amino acids. V trimming: 6 bases; J trimming: 0 bases; junction bases outside the gene matches: 4. Together with reference TRBV28 and TRBJ2-1, the CDR3 gives the full variable domain: DVKVTQSSRYLVKRTGEKVFLECVQDMDHENMFWYRQDPGLGLRLIYFSYDVKMKEKGDIPEGYSVSREKKERFSLILESASTNQTSMYLCASSGAGDSYNEQFFGPGTRLTVL.